This TCR beta chain is drawn from a study of OX40 agonist ivuxolimab in advanced cancers. CDR1 is MNHEY and CDR2 is SVGAGI in the germline V gene. V was pared by 1 base and J by 7 bases, with 7 bases between. The CDR3 loop spans 12 amino acids. Clones were sequenced by immunoSEQ multiplex PCR, and TCRdb holds only the in-frame ones, with some missing. The profile covers roughly 70,000 clones, with around four fifths appearing a single time and about 0.4% taken by the ten largest. The material sequenced was CD4+ or CD8+ T cells sorted from blood, taken in a trial of the OX40 agonist ivuxolimab. The chain uses TRBV6-5 and TRBJ1-2; D remains ambiguous. This receptor was taken from an adult with an advanced solid tumor such as melanoma, head and neck, liver or kidney cancer. CDR3 in DNA: TGTGCCAGCAGTTACTTCGAGGGTGGCTACACCTTC. It yields the protein CASSYFEGGYTF.